These T cell receptor beta chains were read from a single sample in a study of identical twins. Each CDR3 protein is one row after TCRdb ran MiXCR on the 5' RACE reads. The table lists nearly 900,000 distinct CDR3 sequences, over 9% of them singletons. The same specimen was also included in a second study, on yellow fever vaccine responses in identical twins.

Material for sequencing was PBMCs. Receptor source: a woman under 30 in good health. CDR3s include the opening cysteine and the closing phenylalanine or tryptophan. The D gene is left open where the match is weak. Size values are once, few and many counts, or a class for expanded clones, and some rows have none.

CSARGVSGRESVEQFF | TGCAGTGCTAGGGGTGTAAGCGGGAGGGAGTCGGTTGAGCAGTTCTTC | 16 | TRBV20-1 | . | TRBJ2-1 | TRBD2
CASRAGGSPYEQYF | TGTGCCAGCAGGGCAGGGGGCTCTCCCTACGAGCAGTACTTC | 14 | TRBV7-8 | . | TRBJ2-7 | TRBD1
CASIKGTEAFF | TGTGCCAGCATAAAGGGCACTGAAGCTTTCTTT | 11 | TRBV7-9 | many | TRBJ1-1 | .
CASSKGPYNQPQHF | TGTGCCAGCAGTAAGGGGCCCTACAATCAGCCCCAGCATTTT | 14 | TRBV12-3/TRBV12-4 | few | TRBJ1-5 | .
CASNRQGQETQYF | TGTGCCAGCAATAGACAGGGCCAAGAGACCCAGTACTTC | 13 | TRBV2 | . | TRBJ2-5 | TRBD1
CSVLTGNTGELFF | TGCAGCGTCCTGACTGGTAACACCGGGGAGCTGTTTTTT | 13 | TRBV29-1 | . | TRBJ2-2 | .
CASSLDQGETGELFF | TGCGCCAGCAGCTTGGACCAGGGGGAGACCGGGGAGCTGTTTTTT | 15 | TRBV5-1 | few | TRBJ2-2 | TRBD1
CASRPPGLAGDGDAYF | TGTGCCAGCAGGCCACCGGGACTAGCGGGAGATGGGGATGCGTATTTT | 16 | TRBV2 | few | TRBJ2-3 | TRBD2
CASSPGTQQETQYF | TGCGCCAGCAGCCCAGGGACTCAACAAGAGACCCAGTACTTC | 14 | TRBV5-1 | . | TRBJ2-5 | .
CASSKAGTVDTDTQYF | TGTGCCAGCAGCAAAGCAGGGACGGTTGACACAGATACGCAGTATTTT | 16 | TRBV21-1 | many | TRBJ2-3 | .
CASSQGHTSGNTIYF | TGCGCCAGCAGCCAAGGACATACCTCTGGAAACACCATATATTTT | 15 | TRBV4-1 | . | TRBJ1-3 | .
CASSQDRTGELFF | TGTGCCAGCAGCCAGGACAGGACCGGGGAGCTGTTTTTT | 13 | TRBV5-6 | . | TRBJ2-2 | TRBD1
CASSLASMGAYEQYF | TGCGCCAGCAGCTTGGCCTCTATGGGAGCTTACGAGCAGTACTTC | 15 | TRBV5-1 | . | TRBJ2-7 | .
CASSFSSQEGGPQHF | TGTGCCAGCAGTTTTTCAAGCCAGGAGGGGGGACCCCAGCATTTT | 15 | TRBV12-3/TRBV12-4 | . | TRBJ1-5 | .
CASTNGYGEQYF | TGTGCCAGCACCAATGGATACGGGGAGCAGTACTTC | 12 | TRBV12-3/TRBV12-4 | . | TRBJ2-7 | .
CSAGLAGETQYF | TGCAGCGCGGGACTAGCCGGGGAGACCCAGTACTTC | 12 | TRBV29-1 | . | TRBJ2-5 | TRBD2
CASRGTSGSSSSYEQYF | TGTGCCAGCAGAGGGACTAGCGGGAGCAGTAGCTCCTACGAGCAGTACTTC | 17 | TRBV12-3/TRBV12-4 | few | TRBJ2-7 | TRBD2
CASSFPGTSGSLSSSYEQYF | TGTGCCAGCAGTTTCCCCGGGACTAGCGGGTCCCTGAGTAGCTCCTACGAGCAGTACTTC | 20 | TRBV6-2/TRBV6-3 | . | TRBJ2-7 | TRBD2
CASVSLGYEQFF | TGTGCCAGCGTCAGTTTAGGCTATGAGCAGTTCTTC | 12 | TRBV12-3/TRBV12-4 | . | TRBJ2-1 | .
CASSLQEDTGELFF | TGTGCCAGCAGCTTGCAAGAAGACACCGGGGAGCTGTTTTTT | 14 | TRBV5-6 | . | TRBJ2-2 | .
CASSARGDYGYTF | TGTGCCAGCAGCGCGCGTGGTGACTATGGCTACACCTTC | 13 | TRBV25-1 | . | TRBJ1-2 | .
CASSAQNSGANVLTF | TGTGCCAGCAGCGCACAGAACTCTGGGGCCAACGTCCTGACTTTC | 15 | TRBV12-3/TRBV12-4 | . | TRBJ2-6 | .
CASSVAPSHTDTQYF | TGTGCCAGCAGCGTAGCCCCATCGCATACAGATACGCAGTATTTT | 15 | TRBV9 | . | TRBJ2-3 | .